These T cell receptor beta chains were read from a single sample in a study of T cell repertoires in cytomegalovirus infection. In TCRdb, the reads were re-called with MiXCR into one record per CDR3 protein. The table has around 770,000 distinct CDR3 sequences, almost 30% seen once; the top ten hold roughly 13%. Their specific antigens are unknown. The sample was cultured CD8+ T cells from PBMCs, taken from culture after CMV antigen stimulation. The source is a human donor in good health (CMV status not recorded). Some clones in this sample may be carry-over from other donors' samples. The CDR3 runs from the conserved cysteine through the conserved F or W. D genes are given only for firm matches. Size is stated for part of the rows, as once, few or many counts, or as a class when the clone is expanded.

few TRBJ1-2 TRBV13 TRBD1 TGTGCCAGCAGCTTAGGCAGGGGGCCATCCTATGGCTACACCTTC CASSLGRGPSYGYTF
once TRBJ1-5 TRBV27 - TGTGCCAGCAGGGACGCGGACGGTAGCAATCAGCCCCAGCATTTT CASRDADGSNQPQHF
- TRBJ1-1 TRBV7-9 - TGTGCCAGCAGCCCGCCCGGTTTAGGGCTGAACACTGAAGCTTTCTTT CASSPPGLGLNTEAFF
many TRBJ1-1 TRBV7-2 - TGTGCCAGCAGCTTCAGTACAGAGAACACTGAAGCTTTCTTT CASSFSTENTEAFF
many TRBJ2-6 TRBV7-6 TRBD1 TGTGCCAGCAGCTTAGGGACGTCTCCGGGACAGGGGTCCAACGTCCTGACTTTC CASSLGTSPGQGSNVLTF
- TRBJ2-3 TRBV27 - TGTGCCAGCAGTTTGGTCATGAACACAGATACGCAGTATTTT CASSLVMNTDTQYF
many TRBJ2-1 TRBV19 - TGTGCCAGTAGTTCTAGACCAGGCGTTAGGAGAGGTGAGCAGTTCTTC CASSSRPGVRRGEQFF
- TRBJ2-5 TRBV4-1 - TGCGCCAGCAGCCCCGGGCTCGGGGGACAAGAGACCCAGTACTTC CASSPGLGGQETQYF
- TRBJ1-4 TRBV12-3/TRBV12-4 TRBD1 TGTGCCAGCAGTTCAACAGGGGTCCTAGGAAAACTGTTTTTT CASSSTGVLGKLFF
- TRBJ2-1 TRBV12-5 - TGTGCTAGTGGTTTGCCACTCCTTAGCTCCTACAATGAGCAGTTCTTC CASGLPLLSSYNEQFF
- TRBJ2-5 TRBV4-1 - TGCGCCAGCAGCCAAGATCCGGGCAGGGAAGAGACCCAGTACTTC CASSQDPGREETQYF
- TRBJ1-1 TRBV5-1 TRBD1 TGCGCCAGCAGCAAGGGGACAGGCGGCTTTATGAACACTGAAGCTTTCTTT CASSKGTGGFMNTEAFF
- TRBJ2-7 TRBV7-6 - TGTGCCAGCAGCTTGGGAGTGGGGTTGCACGAGCAGTACTTC CASSLGVGLHEQYF
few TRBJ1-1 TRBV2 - TGTGCCAGCAGTGGCCCCGGGACCCAAGAAGCTTTCTTT CASSGPGTQEAFF
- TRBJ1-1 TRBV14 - TGTGCCAGCAGCCAAGCGGACCTACCAAGATCCACTGAAGCTTTCTTT CASSQADLPRSTEAFF
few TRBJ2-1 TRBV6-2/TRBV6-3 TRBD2 TGTGCCAGCAGTTACCTGACTAGCGGGGGTAATGAGCAGTTCTTC CASSYLTSGGNEQFF
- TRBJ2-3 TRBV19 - TGTGCCAGTAGGGCTGGCCGATCTAGCACAGATACGCAGTATTTT CASRAGRSSTDTQYF
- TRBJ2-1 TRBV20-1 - TGCAGTGCCAGAAGGGGTAATGAGCAGTTCTTC CSARRGNEQFF
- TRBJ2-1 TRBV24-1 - TGTGCCACCAGTGGTACTCCCTACAATGAGCAGTTCTTC CATSGTPYNEQFF
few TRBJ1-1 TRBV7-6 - TGTGCCAGCAGCTTCGGTGGAAAGATCACTGAAGCTTTCTTT CASSFGGKITEAFF
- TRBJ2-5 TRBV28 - TGTGCCATATCCCAGGGTATGGAGACCCAGTACTTC CAISQGMETQYF
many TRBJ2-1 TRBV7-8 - TGTGCCAGCTACTCTAGGACAGCCTCCTACAATGAGCAGTTCTTC CASYSRTASYNEQFF
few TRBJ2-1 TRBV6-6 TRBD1 TGTGCCAGCAGCCGAGGGACAGTTAGCTCCTACAATGAGCAGTTCTTC CASSRGTVSSYNEQFF
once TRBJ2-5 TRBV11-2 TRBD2 TGTGCCAGCAGCCTTAGAATGGGTAGCGGGGGGCCAGGAGAGACCCAGTACTTC CASSLRMGSGGPGETQYF
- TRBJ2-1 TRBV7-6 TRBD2 TGTGCCAGCAGCTTATATCTACTAGCGGGGCGGAATGCGCAGTTCTTC CASSLYLLAGRNAQFF
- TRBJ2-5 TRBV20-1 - TGCAGTGCTTGGGGACCCCGAGAGACCCAGTACTTC CSAWGPRETQYF